These T cell receptor beta chains were read from a single sample in a study of blood T cell repertoires in COVID-19. The protocol was immunoSEQ multiplex PCR, while the TCRdb copy is restricted to in-frame clones and leaves out a portion. The sample lists just over 70,000 clones, 70% to 80% occurring once. What was sequenced was peripheral blood. The receptors here all came from an older woman with acute or convalescent COVID-19. Each CDR3 is given with its conserved first and last residue. A D gene is named only where the DNA matches it firmly. Part of the rows lack a size; the others show once, few, many or a class for expanded clones.

>NA|TRBJ1-1|NA|14|TRBV19
CASSPGGGRTEAFF
TGTGCCAGTAGTCCCGGGGGGGGGCGAACTGAAGCTTTCTTT
>TRBD1|TRBJ1-5|NA|15|TRBV28
CASSSPSTGKQPQHF
TGTGCCAGCAGTTCACCCTCGACAGGGAAGCAGCCCCAGCATTTT
>TRBD1|TRBJ1-2|NA|15|TRBV12-5
CASAFDPTGNYGYTF
TGTGCTAGTGCCTTCGACCCGACAGGGAACTATGGCTACACCTTC
>NA|TRBJ1-2|NA|21|TRBV5-1
CASSLRPRDGQPTSRDYGYTF
TGCGCCAGCAGCTTACGACCCCGGGATGGGCAGCCGACCTCTCGTGACTATGGCTACACCTTC
>TRBD1|TRBJ2-1|NA|13|TRBV19
CASMGQGEGEQFF
TGTGCCAGTATGGGGCAGGGGGAAGGTGAGCAGTTCTTC
>NA|TRBJ1-2|NA|15|TRBV7-2
CASSLGGSGAPGYTF
TGTGCCAGCAGCTTAGGCGGGTCAGGGGCGCCAGGCTACACCTTC
>NA|TRBJ2-2|NA|13|TRBV2
CASSTGDTGELFF
TGTGCCAGCAGTACGGGGGACACCGGGGAGCTGTTTTTT
>NA|TRBJ1-6|NA|17|TRBV21-1
CASSKVKGWQERPPLHF
TGTGCCAGCAGCAAAGTAAAAGGCTGGCAGGAAAGGCCACCCCTCCACTTT
>NA|TRBJ1-5|NA|12|TRBV28
CASTWGFQPQHF
TGTGCCAGCACCTGGGGCTTTCAGCCCCAGCATTTT
>TRBD1|TRBJ2-5|NA|13|TRBV29-1
CSVDKDRKETQYF
TGCAGCGTTGACAAGGACAGGAAAGAGACCCAGTACTTC
>NA|TRBJ1-1|NA|14|TRBV5-4
CASRPQRRGTEAFF
TGTGCCAGCAGACCACAGCGGCGGGGCACTGAAGCTTTCTTT
>NA|TRBJ2-3|once|14|TRBV25-1
CASSSAGSADTQYF
TGTGCCAGCAGCTCCGCGGGATCGGCAGATACGCAGTATTTT
>TRBD2|TRBJ2-1|NA|13|TRBV24-1
CATGTSGYNEQFF
TGTGCCACCGGGACTAGCGGATACAATGAGCAGTTCTTC
>NA|TRBJ1-6|NA|15|TRBV5-6
CASSLGAGSNSPLHF
TGTGCCAGCAGCTTGGGGGCCGGGAGTAATTCACCCCTCCACTTT
>TRBD1|TRBJ1-2|NA|14|TRBV2
CASSEGQGYYGYTF
TGTGCCAGCAGTGAGGGACAGGGGTACTATGGCTACACCTTC
>TRBD1|TRBJ2-5|NA|15|TRBV5-1
CASSLDRDRGETQYF
TGCGCCAGCAGCTTAGATAGAGACAGGGGGGAGACCCAGTACTTC
>TRBD2|TRBJ2-1|NA|17|TRBV2
CASSNSGGPPHYNEQFF
TGTGCCAGCAGTAACAGCGGGGGGCCTCCTCACTACAATGAGCAGTTCTTC
>NA|TRBJ2-7|NA|12|TRBV10-1
CASSGEACEQYF
TGCGCCAGCAGTGGAGAGGCGTGCGAGCAGTACTTC
>NA|TRBJ1-6|NA|12|TRBV5-1
CASSLQDSPLHF
TGCGCCAGCAGCTTACAGGACTCACCCCTCCACTTT
>NA|TRBJ1-6|NA|15|TRBV30
CAWREKRADNSPLHF
TGTGCCTGGAGGGAAAAGAGAGCGGATAATTCACCCCTCCACTTT
>TRBD2|TRBJ2-7|once|15|TRBV7-8
CASSLEAGALHEQYF
TGTGCCAGCAGCTTAGAAGCGGGAGCTCTCCACGAGCAGTACTTC
>TRBD1|TRBJ2-7|NA|15|TRBV6-5
CASRFEDRKIYEQYF
TGTGCCAGCCGATTTGAGGACAGGAAAATCTACGAGCAGTACTTC
>NA|TRBJ1-1|few|16|TRBV5-1
CASSASPTAVNTEAFF
TGCGCCAGCAGCGCATCGCCGACAGCAGTGAACACTGAAGCTTTCTTT
>NA|TRBJ2-5|many|15|TRBV7-9
CASSLVGRYQETQYF
TGTGCCAGCAGCTTAGTGGGGCGGTACCAAGAGACCCAGTACTTC
>NA|TRBJ2-1|NA|16|TRBV19
CASSRTGESSYNEQFF
TGTGCCAGTAGTAGGACTGGGGAGAGCTCCTACAATGAGCAGTTCTTC
>TRBD2|TRBJ2-1|NA|17|TRBV7-9
CASSSLRLAGLGGEQFF
TGTGCCAGCAGCTCCCTGAGACTAGCGGGACTAGGCGGTGAGCAGTTCTTC
>TRBD2|TRBJ2-3|NA|16|TRBV27
CASSGGSGRGPNTQYF
TGTGCCAGCAGTGGGGGGAGCGGGAGGGGACCGAATACGCAGTATTTT
>TRBD2|TRBJ2-3|NA|17|TRBV3-1/TRBV3-2
CASSRGAGTSTPDTQYF
TGTGCCAGCAGCCGAGGAGCCGGGACTAGCACCCCAGATACGCAGTATTTT
>TRBD1|TRBJ1-5|NA|16|TRBV18
CASSAKTGQGDQPQHF
TGTGCCAGCTCAGCGAAAACGGGACAGGGGGATCAGCCCCAGCATTTT
>NA|TRBJ1-5|NA|12|TRBV12-3/TRBV12-4
CASRGGPQPQHF
TGTGCCAGCAGGGGAGGGCCGCAGCCCCAGCATTTT
>TRBD2|TRBJ2-1|NA|15|TRBV10-2
CASRLTSGAYNEQFF
TGCGCCAGCAGGCTTACTAGCGGGGCCTACAATGAGCAGTTCTTC
>NA|TRBJ1-5|NA|13|TRBV2
CASIGAPGEPQHF
TGTGCCAGCATTGGTGCCCCGGGAGAGCCCCAGCATTTT
>NA|TRBJ1-1|NA|13|TRBV6-5
CACSYSLAGEAFF
TGTGCCTGCAGTTACTCTTTGGCGGGTGAAGCTTTCTTT
>TRBD1|TRBJ1-1|NA|16|TRBV4-2
CASSQVGTGWNTEAFF
TGTGCCAGCAGCCAAGTAGGGACAGGGTGGAACACTGAAGCTTTCTTT
>NA|TRBJ1-6|NA|13|TRBV27
CASRHDRYSPLHF
TGTGCCAGCAGACACGACAGGTATTCACCCCTCCACTTT
>TRBD1|TRBJ1-4|NA|14|TRBV5-1
CASNTGATNEKLFF
TGCGCCAGCAACACAGGGGCAACTAATGAAAAACTGTTTTTT
>TRBD1|TRBJ2-7|NA|15|TRBV3-1/TRBV3-2
CASSFRGGGFYEQYF
TGTGCCAGCAGCTTCAGAGGGGGCGGCTTCTACGAGCAGTACTTC
>TRBD1|TRBJ1-1|few|15|TRBV19
CASTRTGGMNTEAFF
TGTGCCAGTACCAGGACAGGGGGGATGAACACTGAAGCTTTCTTT
>TRBD1|TRBJ1-3|few|15|TRBV9
CASSVTGGSGNTIYF
TGTGCCAGCAGCGTGACAGGGGGCTCTGGAAACACCATATATTTT
>NA|TRBJ1-5|NA|15|TRBV19
CASSRKGGGGQPQHF
TGTGCCAGTAGTCGAAAAGGGGGTGGGGGTCAGCCCCAGCATTTT
>TRBD1|TRBJ1-3|NA|15|TRBV15
CATGIDRGSGNTIYF
TGTGCCACCGGGATTGACAGGGGGTCTGGAAACACCATATATTTT
>NA|TRBJ1-1|NA|17|TRBV19
CASSMRAGLAVNTEAFF
TGTGCCAGTAGTATGCGGGCCGGCCTGGCTGTGAACACTGAAGCTTTCTTT
>TRBD1|TRBJ1-1|NA|15|TRBV5-4
CASSSPQGDGAEAFF
TGTGCCAGCAGCTCGCCGCAGGGGGACGGAGCTGAAGCTTTCTTT
>NA|TRBJ1-3|NA|14|TRBV9
CASSADSSGNTIYF
TGTGCCAGCAGCGCCGACAGCTCTGGAAACACCATATATTTT
>TRBD2|TRBJ2-7|NA|17|TRBV7-2
CASSLALASGRSYEQYF
TGTGCCAGCAGCTTAGCGTTAGCTAGCGGGCGCTCCTACGAGCAGTACTTC
>TRBD2|TRBJ2-5|NA|15|TRBV3-1/TRBV3-2
CASSPTSGRRETQYF
TGTGCCAGCAGCCCGACTAGCGGGAGGAGGGAGACCCAGTACTTC
>TRBD1|TRBJ1-5|NA|15|TRBV6-2/TRBV6-3
CASSFRQGLGQPQHF
TGTGCCAGCAGTTTCCGACAGGGACTGGGTCAGCCCCAGCATTTT
>TRBD1|TRBJ2-7|once|14|TRBV6-1
CASSDRTGSYEQYF
TGTGCCAGCAGTGACCGGACAGGCTCCTACGAGCAGTACTTC
>TRBD2|TRBJ2-1|once|15|TRBV7-8
CASSFWASGRGEQFF
TGTGCCAGCAGCTTTTGGGCTAGCGGGAGGGGTGAGCAGTTCTTC
>TRBD2|TRBJ2-1|NA|18|TRBV3-1/TRBV3-2
CASSQANSGRGSYNEQFF
TGTGCCAGCAGCCAAGCGAATAGCGGGAGGGGTTCCTACAATGAGCAGTTCTTC
>TRBD2|TRBJ2-1|NA|14|TRBV20-1
CSASNAGGLGEQFF
TGCAGTGCTAGTAACGCGGGGGGGCTGGGAGAGCAGTTCTTC
>NA|TRBJ2-1|NA|14|TRBV27
CASSRIGAYNEQFF
TGTGCCAGCAGTAGGATCGGAGCCTACAATGAGCAGTTCTTC
>NA|TRBJ2-3|NA|14|TRBV6-5
CASRTGLYTDTQYF
TGTGCCAGCAGGACCGGACTTTACACAGATACGCAGTATTTT
>NA|TRBJ2-2|NA|17|TRBV12-5
CASGLAHEVSNTGELFF
TGTGCTAGTGGTTTGGCCCATGAGGTCTCGAACACCGGGGAGCTGTTTTTT
>TRBD2|TRBJ2-4|NA|14|TRBV19
CASTSGMVKNIQYF
TGTGCCAGCACTAGCGGGATGGTCAAAAACATTCAGTACTTC
>TRBD2|TRBJ2-1|NA|16|TRBV6-8
CASSSLPGGPRGEQFF
TGTGCCAGCAGTTCGCTTCCGGGAGGGCCAAGGGGTGAGCAGTTCTTC
>TRBD1|TRBJ1-1|NA|13|TRBV5-6
CASSPDRDTEAFF
TGTGCCAGCAGCCCAGACAGGGACACTGAAGCTTTCTTT